The sequence of this TCR beta chain was determined in a study of OX40 agonist ivuxolimab in advanced cancers. Across the study: An agonistic human IgG2 monoclonal antibody against OX40 (CD134) was given. Therapy given before enrollment (anti-PD-1, anti-PD-L1 or anti-CTLA-4) was allowed, and over 35% had some.

Findings of the study overall: Normalized T-cell clonal expansion was also low in a subset of nonresponders.

Turning to this clone: Its target is not known.

Using immunoSEQ multiplex PCR, the repertoire was profiled, and TCRdb retains in-frame clones only, with some absent. In the table there are about 84,000 clones, 85% to 90% of which are singletons. Germline V CDR1 and CDR2: LNHDA, SQIVND (reference sequence). J was trimmed by 5 bases and V by 6 bases; bases with no gene match: 5. CDR3 length: 13 amino acids. The source material was CD4+ or CD8+ T cells sorted from blood, sampled in a trial of the OX40 agonist ivuxolimab. The source is an adult with an advanced solid tumor such as melanoma, head and neck, liver or kidney cancer. This rearrangement joins TRBV19 to TRBJ2-5, with TRBD1 matching over 8 bases. CDR3 in DNA: TGTGCCAGTAGCAGGGGGCAATCCGAGACCCAGTACTTC. This translates into CASSRGQSETQYF.